This T cell receptor beta chain was captured by sequencing in a study of identical twins. Points from the study as a whole: Modeled out-of-frame TCR alpha sharing in monozygotic twins fell below observed levels. Surplus twin overlap in beta out-of-frame sequences was less pronounced.

With template switching, a universal primer site was added, and the cDNA carried unique molecular identifiers. TCRdb reprocessed the 5' RACE reads via MiXCR and lists one record per CDR3 protein. Of under 350,000 distinct CDR3 sequences listed, just under 9.5% are singletons. Each donor (without exception) was a healthy Caucasian. This clonotype was found a few times. The antigen remains unidentified. Trimming took 0 bases from V and 8 from J, leaving 11 bases between them. Looked up from germline, CDR1 is MGHRA and CDR2 is YSYEKL. CDR3 length: 14 amino acids. This sample also appeared in a second study, on yellow fever vaccine responses in identical twins.

Sequencing was done on a sample of CD8+ T cells sorted from blood. The TCR originated in a young woman in good health. The gene calls are TRBV4-1 and TRBJ2-1; possibly TRBD1 or TRBD2 for D (5 bases each). The CDR3 region has the DNA TGCGCCAGCAGCCAAGAAGCCCGAGGGGATGAGCAGTTCTTC. This gives the protein CASSQEARGDEQFF.